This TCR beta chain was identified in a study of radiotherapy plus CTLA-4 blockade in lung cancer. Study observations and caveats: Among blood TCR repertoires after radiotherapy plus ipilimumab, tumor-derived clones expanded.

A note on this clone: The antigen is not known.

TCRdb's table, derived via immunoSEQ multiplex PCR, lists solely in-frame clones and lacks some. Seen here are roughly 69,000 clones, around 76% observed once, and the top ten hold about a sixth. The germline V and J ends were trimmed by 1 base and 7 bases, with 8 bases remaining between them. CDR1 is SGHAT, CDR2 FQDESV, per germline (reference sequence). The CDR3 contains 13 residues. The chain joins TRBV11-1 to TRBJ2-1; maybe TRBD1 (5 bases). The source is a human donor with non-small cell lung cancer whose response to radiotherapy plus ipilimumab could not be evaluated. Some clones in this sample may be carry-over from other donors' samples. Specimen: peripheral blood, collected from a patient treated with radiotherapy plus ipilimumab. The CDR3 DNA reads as TGTGCCAGCAGCTTAGGGACACAGAATGAGCAGTTCTTC. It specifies CASSLGTQNEQFF.